What follows are 31 T cell receptor beta chains derived from one specimen sequenced in a study of cytomegalovirus exposure and HLA in healthy donors. The method was immunoSEQ multiplex PCR; TCRdb's version includes in-frame clones alone and lacks a portion of them. The sample shows 280,000 or so clones, more than 75% of them seen only once. The sequencing input was PBMCs. The receptors shown here come from a woman aged 18-29 years in good health and CMV-seronegative.

The gene calls are TRBV28 and TRBJ1-4, with 8 positions matching TRBD1. Trimming at V came to 5 bases and at J to 10 bases, leaving 12 bases not matched to a gene. The CDR3 runs to 15 residues. Per germline, CDR1 MDHEN and CDR2 SYDVKM. As DNA, the CDR3 is TGTGCCAGCAGTACTCGGGACAGGAGGTTGGGAAAACTGTTTTTT. Protein sequence: CASSTRDRRLGKLFF.

V gene TRBV6-6 combines with J gene TRBJ2-7, with 11 nucleotides matching TRBD2. Germline trimming cut 2 bases from V and 4 bases from J; bases unmatched to any gene: 4. CDR3 length: 15 amino acids. Germline V CDR1 and CDR2: MNHNY, SVGAGI (reference sequence). In nucleotides, the CDR3 is TGTGCCAGCAGTTACGTTAGCGGGAGGGGTTACGAGCAGTACTTC. Its translation is CASSYVSGRGYEQYF.

The rearrangement uses TRBV27 and TRBJ2-7; no clear D. V lost 3 bases to trimming and J lost 7 bases, with 16 bases between them. The CDR3 loop spans 14 amino acids. Per germline, CDR1 MNHEY and CDR2 SMNVEV (reference sequence). CDR3 in DNA: TGTGCCAGCAGTTTTGGGCAGATGCCCCTGGAGCAGTACTTC. It specifies CASSFGQMPLEQYF.

This chain links TRBV7-2 with TRBJ1-1; 8 bases line up with TRBD1. CDR3 length equals 16 residues. Germline assignment: CDR1 SGHTA and CDR2 FQGNSA. V gave up 5 bases and J gave up 1 base; unmatched junction bases: 9. CDR3 loop: CASSRTSGTGNTEAFF. DNA of the CDR3: TGTGCCAGCAGCCGCACATCCGGGACAGGGAACACTGAAGCTTTCTTT.

This sequence joins TRBV11-2 and TRBJ2-5, with 7 nucleotides matching TRBD1. This CDR3 is built from 12 residues. From germline, CDR1 is SGHAT and CDR2 FQNNGV. V shed 3 bases and J 5 bases; nucleotides not matched to a gene: 0. CDR3 nucleotide sequence: TGTGCCAGCAGCTTCAGGGGGGAGACCCAGTACTTC. This gives the protein CASSFRGETQYF.

This chain links TRBV27 with TRBJ1-5; TRBD1 is a possible D gene (5 bases). The germline V gene has CDR1 MNHEY and CDR2 SMNVEV (reference sequence). V lost 8 bases, J lost 3 bases, and 17 bases lay in between. This CDR3 comprises 15 residues. The CDR3 coding sequence is TGTGCCAGCGGAGCCTCCGGGGGGTACAATCAGCCCCAGCATTTT. Translation: CASGASGGYNQPQHF.

This chain joins TRBV18 and TRBJ1-2, with 10 bases aligning to TRBD1. Germline CDR1 and CDR2: KGHSH and LQKENI. V lost 1 base to trimming and J lost 10 bases; unmatched junction nucleotides: 3. The CDR3 runs to 13 residues. Written as DNA, the CDR3 is TGTGCCAGCTCACCACGGGACAGGGGTGTCTACACCTTC. Its translation: CASSPRDRGVYTF.

The V gene is TRBV6-1, the J gene TRBJ1-2; tentative D call: TRBD1 (6 bases). V shed 5 bases and J shed 5 bases, with 18 bases lying between them. Per germline, CDR1 MNHNS and CDR2 SASEGT. The CDR3 is 15 residues long. The CDR3 sequence is CASSHNDRQLYGYTF. DNA of the CDR3: TGTGCCAGCAGTCATAACGACAGGCAATTATATGGCTACACCTTC.

This chain joins TRBV29-1 and TRBJ1-2; D ambiguous. CDR1 is SQVTM and CDR2 is ANQGSEA in the germline V gene. The CDR3 runs to 13 residues. V gave up 4 bases and J gave up 0 bases, with 9 bases separating them. This chain's CDR3 is CSVAGLANYGYTF. For the CDR3, the DNA is TGCAGCGTTGCAGGCTTAGCTAACTATGGCTACACCTTC.

The CDR3 loop reads CASSLGRGAYGYTF. The DNA of the CDR3 is TGTGCCAGCAGCCTCGGACGTGGGGCATATGGCTACACCTTC. The chain is built from TRBV5-6 and TRBJ1-2; TRBD1 might be the D (5 bases). V lost 4 bases, J lost 5 bases, and 15 bases lay in between. The CDR3 is 14 residues long. From germline, CDR1 is SGHDT and CDR2 YYEEEE.

The chain has TRBV10-1 and TRBJ2-2; TRBD1 aligns across 7 bases. This CDR3 spans 16 amino acids. The germline V gene encodes CDR1 WNHNN and CDR2 SYGVQD (reference sequence). V lost 4 bases and J lost 6; bases outside the gene matches: 11. The CDR3 is CASSGGGQDSSGELFF. The CDR3 DNA reads as TGCGCCAGCAGTGGCGGAGGACAGGATAGCTCCGGGGAGCTGTTTTTT.

J is TRBJ2-7 and V is TRBV2; 10 bases map to TRBD2. The CDR3 runs 15 residues. The germline CDR1 and CDR2 sequences are SNHLY and FYNNEI. Trimming cost V 4 bases and J 5 bases; bases outside gene matches: 8. This CDR3 reads CASSGFGTSADEQYF. CDR3 nucleotides: TGTGCCAGCAGTGGGTTTGGGACTAGCGCCGACGAGCAGTACTTC.

The chain links TRBV19 to TRBJ2-4; a weak D match, TRBD1 (6 bases). The ends were cut back, 6 bases at V and 8 bases at J, with 17 bases in the middle. The CDR3 consists of 14 residues. Germline CDR1 is LNHDA and CDR2 is SQIVND (reference sequence). This chain's CDR3 is CASSLDRFVDIQYF. CDR3 nucleotide sequence: TGTGCCAGTAGCCTAGACAGGTTTGTCGACATTCAGTACTTC.

This rearrangement joins TRBV28 to TRBJ1-2, with D unresolved. CDR3 length: 15 residues. CDR1 and CDR2 from the germline V gene are MDHEN and SYDVKM. The V and J ends lost 5 bases and 2 bases respectively, with 15 bases between them. Here the CDR3 reads CASSVEGRGNYGYTF. In DNA form, the CDR3 reads TGTGCCAGCAGTGTTGAAGGGCGGGGAAACTATGGCTACACCTTC.

This clone was detected only once. This sequence joins TRBV6-5 and TRBJ2-3, with 8 bases identical to TRBD2. V lost 8 bases to trimming and J lost 3 bases; unmatched junction nucleotides: 10. This CDR3 contains 15 residues. Germline CDR1 is MNHEY and CDR2 is SVGAGI. CDR3 nucleotides: TGTGCCAGCCACCCGGGCGGGGGGCGGACAGATACGCAGTATTTT. This encodes CASHPGGGRTDTQYF.

The genes are TRBV5-4 and TRBJ2-1, with 9 bases fitting TRBD2. The CDR3 runs 14 residues. V trimming: 0 bases; J trimming: 10 bases; junction bases outside the gene matches: 5. Germline loops: CDR1 SGHNT, CDR2 YYREEE (reference sequence). CDR3 sequence: CASSLGAGGREQFF. In DNA, the CDR3 is TGTGCCAGCAGCTTGGGGGCGGGAGGGAGGGAGCAGTTCTTC.

The chain has TRBV5-1 and TRBJ2-1, with 8 bases that match TRBD1. In germline, CDR1 is SGHRS, CDR2 YFSETQ. The CDR3 length is 14 residues. With 2 bases clipped from V and 7 bases from J, the junction kept 5 bases outside the gene matches. CDR3 in DNA: TGCGCCAGCAGCTTCGGGACAGGCCCGAATGAGCAGTTCTTC. It encodes CASSFGTGPNEQFF.

The CDR3 DNA reads TGTGCCAGCAGTTACTATGGCGGGACTGAAGCTTTCTTT. Translating it yields CASSYYGGTEAFF. This chain uses TRBV6-5 with TRBJ1-1; no clear D gene. Germline loops: CDR1 MNHEY, CDR2 SVGAGI. This CDR3 is 13 amino acids long. The V end was cut by 1 base, the J end by 5 bases, with 8 bases between.

This clone has just one count. The chain uses TRBV5-1 and TRBJ2-3, with 8 bases identical to TRBD1. This CDR3 region has 13 residues. Unmatched junction bases numbered 5, after V lost 2 bases and J lost 9 bases. The germline V gene encodes CDR1 SGHRS and CDR2 YFSETQ. The CDR3 DNA is TGCGCCAGCAGCTTTCAACAGGGGGACACGCAGTATTTT. This sequence encodes CASSFQQGDTQYF.

For the CDR3, the DNA is TGTGCCAGCCGGACAGGCAGCAATCAGCCCCAGCATTTT. Its translation is CASRTGSNQPQHF. The chain carries TRBV27 and TRBJ1-5; 7 nucleotides agree with TRBD1. Germline V gene lookup returns CDR1 MNHEY and CDR2 SMNVEV (reference sequence). The CDR3 consists of 13 residues. J gave up 1 base and V 8 bases, and 2 bases lay outside the gene matches.

This CDR3 is CASSPVGLAGGGEQFF. The CDR3 DNA sequence: TGTGCCAGCAGCCCAGTAGGGCTAGCGGGAGGGGGTGAGCAGTTCTTC. The chain employs TRBV2 and TRBJ2-1; 12 bases map to TRBD2. The germline CDR1 and CDR2 sequences are SNHLY and FYNNEI. The CDR3 spans 16 residues. J gave up 9 bases and V 6 bases, and 12 bases lay outside the gene matches.

The rearrangement links TRBV29-1 to TRBJ2-7, with 9 positions matching TRBD1. V dropped 7 bases and J dropped 7; count of bases not matched to a gene: 5. CDR1 and CDR2 (germline): SQVTM, ANQGSEA. The CDR3 extends over 11 amino acids. In nucleotides, the CDR3 is TGCAGCGGTCACAGGGGGCGGGAGCAGTACTTC. Encoded protein: CSGHRGREQYF.

The CDR3 region has the DNA TGTGCCGGAAGGGGACAGGGTTCATCCTACGAGCAGTACTTC. Protein sequence: CAGRGQGSSYEQYF. The chain combines TRBV6-4 with TRBJ2-7; 9 positions agree with TRBD1. V shed 11 bases and J 1 base; nucleotides not matched to a gene: 9. Germline-derived CDR1 and CDR2 are MRHNA and SNTAGT. This CDR3 has 14 residues.

With regard to this clone: Other nucleotide sequences in the sample specify the same CDR3. This rearrangement joins TRBV28 to TRBJ1-1; D is uncertain. V was cut by 4 bases and J by 2 bases, with 5 bases left in between. This CDR3 has 12 residues. Germline lookup yields CDR1 MDHEN and CDR2 SYDVKM. This chain's CDR3 is CASSWANTEAFF. CDR3 DNA sequence: TGTGCCAGCAGTTGGGCTAACACTGAAGCTTTCTTT.

The rearrangement joins TRBV10-3 to TRBJ1-1; 8 bases are a match to TRBD1. The germline V gene encodes CDR1 ENHRY and CDR2 SYGVKD. J was trimmed by 4 bases and V by 6 bases; bases with no gene match: 7. This CDR3 has 14 amino acids. The CDR3 DNA sequence: TGTGCCATCAGCAGACAGGGGTCGGGCACTGAAGCTTTCTTT. Translated, it gives CAISRQGSGTEAFF.

This sequence joins TRBV7-9 and TRBJ1-4; D is unclear. CDR3 size: 12 residues. Trimming removed 1 base at V and 7 bases at J, with 4 bases between. Germline CDR1 reads SEHNR; CDR2 reads FQNEAQ (reference sequence). CDR3 nucleotide sequence: TGTGCCAGCAGCTTAGGACTTGAAAAACTGTTTTTT. Protein sequence: CASSLGLEKLFF. The full variable domain, rest sourced from reference TRBV7-9 and TRBJ1-4, is DTGVSQNPRHKITKRGQNVTFRCDPISEHNRLYWYRQTLGQGPEFLTYFQNEAQLEKSRLLSDRFSAERPKGSFSTLEIQRTEQGDSAMYLCASSLGLEKLFFGSGTQLSVL.

The rearrangement links TRBV5-1 to TRBJ2-7; a possible D gene is TRBD2 (5 bases). The germline V and J ends were trimmed by 0 bases and 3 bases, with 16 bases remaining between them. The CDR3 is made up of 16 amino acids. Germline V lookup: CDR1 SGHRS, CDR2 YFSETQ. The CDR3 coding sequence is TGCGCCAGCAGCTTGGAGGGCGGGCAAGAACGCTACGAGCAGTACTTC. This codes for CASSLEGGQERYEQYF.

This clone occurred once. The V call is TRBV30, the J call TRBJ1-1; no definite D call. V lost 5 bases and J lost 2, with 12 bases in between. This CDR3 has 13 amino acids. Germline lookup yields CDR1 GTSNPN and CDR2 SVGIG (reference sequence). CDR3 bases: TGTGCCTGGCAAACAGTAGTTAACACTGAAGCTTTCTTT. Translation gives CAWQTVVNTEAFF.

V usage is TRBV6-1 and J usage is TRBJ2-1; tentatively, D is TRBD1 (6 bases). V lost 3 bases, J lost 7 bases, and 10 bases lay in between. There are 13 residues in the CDR3. Germline loops: CDR1 MNHNS, CDR2 SASEGT. The CDR3 nucleotides are TGTGCCAGCAGTGACGTTACAGGGAATGAGCAGTTCTTC. Its protein is CASSDVTGNEQFF.

This chain joins TRBV9 and TRBJ2-1; TRBD1 might be the D (6 bases). Germline CDR1 reads SGDLS; CDR2 reads YYNGEE. Trimming took 0 bases from V and 5 from J, leaving 9 bases between them. CDR3 length equals 14 residues. CDR3 nucleotide sequence: TGTGCCAGCAGCGTAGGGCAGGGGAACAATGAGCAGTTCTTC. Its protein is CASSVGQGNNEQFF.

This clone came up once. J is TRBJ2-7 and V is TRBV28; 7 bases agree with TRBD1. The germline CDR1 and CDR2 sequences are MDHEN and SYDVKM. V lost 5 bases, J lost 2 bases, and 3 bases stayed unmatched. CDR3 length equals 13 residues. Here the CDR3 reads CASSEGQAYEQYF. The DNA for the CDR3 is TGTGCCAGCAGTGAAGGACAGGCCTACGAGCAGTACTTC.